This T cell receptor beta chain was sequenced during a study of post-analysis software for immune sequencing data. Looking at the study overall: Relapsing-remitting, secondary progressive and progressive-relapsing courses of multiple sclerosis were included.

The study's findings and limits: Versus controls, multiple sclerosis patients showed significantly lower diversity (normalized Chao1). Compared with controls, patients had more of about 5 TRBV segments, including TRBV5-6, TRBV5-1 and TRBV20-1. With F measure, samples from one preparation batch clustered together strongly.

The CDR3 has 16 residues. V shed 5 bases and J shed 2 bases, with 17 bases lying between them. Prepared libraries of TCR beta cDNA carried unique molecular identifiers. Once roughly 0.85 to 11 million T cells were used, about half a million cDNA molecules resulted. TCRdb fed the PCR reads into MiXCR, producing one record per CDR3 protein. This sample carries hundreds of thousands of distinct CDR3 sequences, less than 35% of them seen once, and the ten largest clones take around 0.56%. In regard to this clonotype: Its antigen remains unidentified.

The chain couples TRBV12-3 or TRBV12-4 to TRBJ2-3, with D hard to call. The TCR sequence derives from a girl aged 10 to 17 with multiple sclerosis. Sequencing was done on a sample of blood. CDR3 in DNA: TGTGCCAGCAGTCCCGACCGCGAGCCGGACACAGATACGCAGTATTTT. Translated, it gives CASSPDREPDTDTQYF.